The present entry profiles one T cell receptor beta chain with its context. Its antigen is not known. The data belong to a study of cytomegalovirus exposure and HLA in healthy donors. Points from the study as a whole: After further analysis at a later stage, around 17,000 TCR beta sequences were associated with HLA alleles at 0.05 false discovery rate.

Trimming removed 2 bases from V and 6 bases from J; junction bases left unmatched: 2. The CDR3 loop spans 15 amino acids. Germline-derived CDR1 and CDR2 are KGHSH and LQKENI. Each donor's status was that of a healthy bone marrow donor. When sampled, the donors appeared nominally healthy, though they likely had unrecorded immune exposures. Primers for the PCR totalled 60 Vbeta and 13 Jbeta. This table comes from immunoSEQ multiplex PCR, and its TCRdb copy is limited to in-frame clones, with some not included. In total, the table holds roughly 200,000 clones. Sequencing was performed on PBMCs. The rearrangement joins TRBV18 to TRBJ2-2; TRBD2 matches at 11 bases. The clonotype comes from a girl aged 2 to 9 in good health and CMV-seropositive. CDR3 amino acids: CASSPWGLAAGELFF. The CDR3 DNA sequence: TGTGCCAGCTCACCATGGGGACTAGCGGCCGGGGAGCTGTTTTTT.